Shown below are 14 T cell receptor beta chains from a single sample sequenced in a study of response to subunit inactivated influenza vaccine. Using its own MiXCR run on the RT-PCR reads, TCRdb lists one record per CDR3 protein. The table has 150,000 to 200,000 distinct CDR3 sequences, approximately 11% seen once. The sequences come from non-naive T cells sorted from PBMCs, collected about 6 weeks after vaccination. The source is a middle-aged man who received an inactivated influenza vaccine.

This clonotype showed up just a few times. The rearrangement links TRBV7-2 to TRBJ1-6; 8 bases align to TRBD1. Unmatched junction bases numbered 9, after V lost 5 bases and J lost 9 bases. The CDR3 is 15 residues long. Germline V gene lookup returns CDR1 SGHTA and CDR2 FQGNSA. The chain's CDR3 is CASSPGTRGRSPLHF. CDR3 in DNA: TGTGCCAGCAGCCCAGGAACCAGGGGGCGTTCACCCCTCCACTTT.

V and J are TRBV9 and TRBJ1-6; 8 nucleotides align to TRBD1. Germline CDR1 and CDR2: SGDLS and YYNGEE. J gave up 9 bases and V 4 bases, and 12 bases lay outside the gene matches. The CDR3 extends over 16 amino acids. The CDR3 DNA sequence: TGTGCCAGCAGCCCAGGAATAGGACAGGGCCCTTCACCCCTCCACTTT. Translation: CASSPGIGQGPSPLHF.

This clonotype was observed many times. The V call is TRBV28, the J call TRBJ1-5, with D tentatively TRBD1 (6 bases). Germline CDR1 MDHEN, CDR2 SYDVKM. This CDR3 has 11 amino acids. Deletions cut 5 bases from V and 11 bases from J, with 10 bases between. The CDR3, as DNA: TGTGCCAGCAGTAATCAGGGGTCCCAGCATTTT. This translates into CASSNQGSQHF.

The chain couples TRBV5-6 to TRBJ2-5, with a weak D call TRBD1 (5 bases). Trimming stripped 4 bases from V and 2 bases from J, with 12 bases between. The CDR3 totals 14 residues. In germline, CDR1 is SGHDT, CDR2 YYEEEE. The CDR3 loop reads CASSLWAGQETQYF. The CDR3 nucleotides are TGTGCCAGCAGCCTATGGGCAGGGCAAGAGACCCAGTACTTC.

As DNA, the CDR3 is TGTGCCAGCAGCCCGCTGTATGAGCAGTTCTTC. Translating it yields CASSPLYEQFF. The V call is TRBV5-5, the J call TRBJ2-1; no reliable D call. Germline V gene data show CDR1 as SGHKS and CDR2 as YYEKEE (reference sequence). This CDR3 comprises 11 residues. V lost 4 bases and J lost 8, with 7 bases in between.

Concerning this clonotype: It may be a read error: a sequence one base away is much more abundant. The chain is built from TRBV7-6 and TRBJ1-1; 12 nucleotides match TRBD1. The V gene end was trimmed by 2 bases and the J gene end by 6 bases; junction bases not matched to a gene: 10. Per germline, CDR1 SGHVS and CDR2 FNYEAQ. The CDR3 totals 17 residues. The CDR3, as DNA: TGTGCCAGCAGCTTATCCTCAACGGGACAGGGGGCGTCTGAAGCTTTCTTT. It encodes CASSLSSTGQGASEAFF.

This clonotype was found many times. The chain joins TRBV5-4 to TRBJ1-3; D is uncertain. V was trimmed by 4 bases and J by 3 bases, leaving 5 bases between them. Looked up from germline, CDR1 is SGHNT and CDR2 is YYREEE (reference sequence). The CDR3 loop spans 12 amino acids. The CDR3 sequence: CASSGDGNTIYF. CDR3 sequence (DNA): TGTGCCAGCAGCGGGGATGGAAACACCATATATTTT.

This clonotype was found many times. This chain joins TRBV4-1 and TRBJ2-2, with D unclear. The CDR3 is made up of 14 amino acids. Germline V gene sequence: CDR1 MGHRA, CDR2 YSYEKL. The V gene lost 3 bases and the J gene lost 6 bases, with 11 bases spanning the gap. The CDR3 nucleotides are TGCGCCAGCAGCCATCCGGTGGGTCCCGGGGAGCTGTTTTTT. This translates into CASSHPVGPGELFF.

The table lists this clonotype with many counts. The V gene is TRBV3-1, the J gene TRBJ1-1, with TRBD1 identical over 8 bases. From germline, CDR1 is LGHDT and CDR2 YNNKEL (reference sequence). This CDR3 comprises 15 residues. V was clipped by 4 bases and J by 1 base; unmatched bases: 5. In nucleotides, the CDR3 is TGTGCCAGCAGCCGACCCGGGACAGGGAACACTGAAGCTTTCTTT. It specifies CASSRPGTGNTEAFF. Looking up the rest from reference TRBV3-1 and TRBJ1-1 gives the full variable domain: DTAVSQTPKYLVTQMGNDKSIKCEQNLGHDTMYWYKQDSKKFLKIMFSYNNKELIINETVPNRFSPKSPDKAHLNLHINSLELGDSAVYFCASSRPGTGNTEAFFGQGTRLTVV.

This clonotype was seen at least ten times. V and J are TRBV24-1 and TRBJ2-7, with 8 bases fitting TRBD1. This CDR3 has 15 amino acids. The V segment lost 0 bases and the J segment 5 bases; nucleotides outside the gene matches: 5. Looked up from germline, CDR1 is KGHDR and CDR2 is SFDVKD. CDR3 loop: CATSDLGRGQDEQYF. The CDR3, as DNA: TGTGCCACCAGTGATTTGGGCAGGGGACAGGACGAGCAGTACTTC.

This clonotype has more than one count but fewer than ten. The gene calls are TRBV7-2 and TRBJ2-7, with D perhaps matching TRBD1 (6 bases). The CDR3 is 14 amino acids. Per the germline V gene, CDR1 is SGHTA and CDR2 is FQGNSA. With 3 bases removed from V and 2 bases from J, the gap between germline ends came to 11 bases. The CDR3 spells CASSFTQGAYEQYF. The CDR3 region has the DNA TGTGCCAGCAGCTTTACACAGGGAGCCTACGAGCAGTACTTC.

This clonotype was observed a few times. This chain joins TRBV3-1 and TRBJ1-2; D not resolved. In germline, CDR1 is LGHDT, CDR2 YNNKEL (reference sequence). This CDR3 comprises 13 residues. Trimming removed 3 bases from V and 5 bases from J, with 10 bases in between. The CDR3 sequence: CASSHYMGYGYTF. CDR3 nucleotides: TGTGCCAGCAGCCATTATATGGGATATGGCTACACCTTC.

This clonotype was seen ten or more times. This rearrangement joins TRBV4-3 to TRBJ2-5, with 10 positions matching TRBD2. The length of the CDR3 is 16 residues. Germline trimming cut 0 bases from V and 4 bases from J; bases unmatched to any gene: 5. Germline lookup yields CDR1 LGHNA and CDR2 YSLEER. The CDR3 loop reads CASSQDLIAGGETQYF. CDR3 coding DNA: TGCGCCAGCAGCCAAGATTTAATAGCGGGAGGAGAGACCCAGTACTTC.

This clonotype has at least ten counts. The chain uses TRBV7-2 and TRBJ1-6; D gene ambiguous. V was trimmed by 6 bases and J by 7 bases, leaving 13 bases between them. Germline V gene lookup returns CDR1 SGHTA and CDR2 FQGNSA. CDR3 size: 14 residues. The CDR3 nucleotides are TGTGCCAGCAGTCCACGATCGGGGAATTCACCCCTCCACTTT. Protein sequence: CASSPRSGNSPLHF.